This T cell receptor beta chain was retrieved from a study of blood T cell repertoires in COVID-19. Study at large: Sites across the United States, Italy and Spain contributed samples from acute and convalescent COVID-19. In each case, the material was cDNA or gDNA derived from T cells, B-cell-depleted T cells, or PBMCs.

In the study's own analysis: Amplifying reference gene primers gave estimates of nucleated cell counts. The assay was immunoSEQ multiplex PCR, and TCRdb's table has in-frame clones only and misses some. V and J calls and clone size follow that table, whereas D and trimming were derived from the DNA. The sample shows around 240,000 clones, roughly 84% of them seen only once. This clone was counted a few times. Per the germline V gene, CDR1 is SEHNR and CDR2 is FQNEAQ (reference sequence). The CDR3 totals 16 residues. V gave up 5 bases and J gave up 4 bases, with 18 bases separating them. Sequences were obtained from peripheral blood. The sequence came from a woman aged 40 to 49 who had recovered from COVID-19. The V and J genes are TRBV7-9 and TRBJ1-5; the D gene is possibly TRBD1 (6 bases). The CDR3 protein is CASSPRGGGINQPQHF. In nucleotides, the CDR3 is TGTGCCAGCAGCCCTAGGGGTGGGGGCATTAATCAGCCCCAGCATTTT.